The source of this TCR beta chain is a study of T cells in Graves' hyperthyroidism and ophthalmopathy. At the level of the study: Before any treatment, at initial diagnosis, peripheral blood was collected.

As concerns this clonotype: Its target is not known.

This CDR3 is built from 14 residues. The ends lost 6 bases at V and 6 bases at J; junction bases unmatched: 9. Germline assignment: CDR1 DFQATT and CDR2 SNEGSKA (reference sequence). From RNA transcripts, TCR beta CDR3 regions were amplified. When the TCR CDR3 underwent first-round RT-PCR, the HTBI primer set was used. MiXCR, run by TCRdb on the multiplex PCR reads, gives a single entry per CDR3 protein. Of about 720,000 distinct CDR3 sequences listed, over 15% are singletons. Notes on the study in general: For ophthalmopathy, model prediction preceded onset by a median around six months.

Diagnosis of hyperthyroidism was new in patients aged 18 to 65, and its duration was under 2 months. Uncontrolled infection, other autoimmune disease, pregnancy or lactation led to exclusion. The chain combines TRBV20-1 with TRBJ1-2; TRBD1 agrees at 11 bases. The receptor's source is a woman in her fifties or sixties with Graves' hyperthyroidism that later progressed to Graves' ophthalmopathy. Material for sequencing was blood. In DNA form, the CDR3 reads TGCAGTGCAGAAGGACAGGGGGCGGTGGATGGCTACACCTTC. Translated, it gives CSAEGQGAVDGYTF.